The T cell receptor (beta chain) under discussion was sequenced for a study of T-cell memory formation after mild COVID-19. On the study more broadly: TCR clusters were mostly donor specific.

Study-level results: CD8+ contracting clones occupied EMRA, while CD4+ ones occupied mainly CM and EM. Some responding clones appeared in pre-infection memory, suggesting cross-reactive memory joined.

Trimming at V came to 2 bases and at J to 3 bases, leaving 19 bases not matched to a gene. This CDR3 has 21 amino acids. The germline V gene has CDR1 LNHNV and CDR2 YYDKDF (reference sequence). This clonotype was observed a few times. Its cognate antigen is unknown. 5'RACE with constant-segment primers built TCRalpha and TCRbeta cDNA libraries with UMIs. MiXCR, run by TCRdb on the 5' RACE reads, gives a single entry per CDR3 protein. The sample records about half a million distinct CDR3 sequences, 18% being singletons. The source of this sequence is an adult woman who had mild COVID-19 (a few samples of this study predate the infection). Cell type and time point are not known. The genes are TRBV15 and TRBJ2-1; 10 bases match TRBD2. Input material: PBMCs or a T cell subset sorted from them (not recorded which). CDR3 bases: TGTGCCACCAGCAGACCGCCGGGACCCGTACAGCGGGGGGGACTCTACAATGAGCAGTTCTTC. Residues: CATSRPPGPVQRGGLYNEQFF. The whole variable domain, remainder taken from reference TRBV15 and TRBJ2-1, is DAMVIQNPRYQVTQFGKPVTLSCSQTLNHNVMYWYQQKSSQAPKLLFHYYDKDFNNEADTPDNFQSRRPNTSFCFLDIRSPGLGDTAMYLCATSRPPGPVQRGGLYNEQFFGPGTRLTVL.